This T cell receptor (beta chain) was sequenced in a study of blood T cell repertoires in COVID-19. Study in general: Spain, Italy and the United States supplied samples that represented acute and convalescent COVID-19.

CDR3 length: 15 residues. Unmatched junction bases numbered 4, after V lost 2 bases and J lost 1 base. The germline gives CDR1 LNHDA, CDR2 SQIVND (reference sequence). Authors' data handling: By means of reference gene primer amplification, nucleated cell counts were estimated. Profiled with immunoSEQ multiplex PCR; TCRdb holds only in-frame clones, not every one. For V, J and clone size, that table is used; D and trimming come from the DNA. Here the sample spans around 300,000 clones, roughly nine tenths being singletons. The sequenced sample consisted of peripheral blood. The chain carries TRBV19 and TRBJ2-7, with 8 bases aligning to TRBD1. The TCR originated in a woman aged 25 to 39 with COVID-19, enrolled during active disease. DNA for the CDR3: TGTGCCAGTAGTATACTAACAGGGGGATCCTACGAGCAGTACTTC. Its translation is CASSILTGGSYEQYF.